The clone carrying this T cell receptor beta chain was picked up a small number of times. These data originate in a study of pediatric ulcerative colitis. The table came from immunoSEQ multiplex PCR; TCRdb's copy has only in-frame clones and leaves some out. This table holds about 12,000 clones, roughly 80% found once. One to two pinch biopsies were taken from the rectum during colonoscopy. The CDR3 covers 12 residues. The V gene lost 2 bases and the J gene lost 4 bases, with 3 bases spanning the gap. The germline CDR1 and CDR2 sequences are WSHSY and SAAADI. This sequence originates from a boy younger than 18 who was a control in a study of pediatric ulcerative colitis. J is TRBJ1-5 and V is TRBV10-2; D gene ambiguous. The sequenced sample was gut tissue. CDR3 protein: CASSEINQPQHF. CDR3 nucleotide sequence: TGCGCCAGCAGTGAGATAAATCAGCCCCAGCATTTT.